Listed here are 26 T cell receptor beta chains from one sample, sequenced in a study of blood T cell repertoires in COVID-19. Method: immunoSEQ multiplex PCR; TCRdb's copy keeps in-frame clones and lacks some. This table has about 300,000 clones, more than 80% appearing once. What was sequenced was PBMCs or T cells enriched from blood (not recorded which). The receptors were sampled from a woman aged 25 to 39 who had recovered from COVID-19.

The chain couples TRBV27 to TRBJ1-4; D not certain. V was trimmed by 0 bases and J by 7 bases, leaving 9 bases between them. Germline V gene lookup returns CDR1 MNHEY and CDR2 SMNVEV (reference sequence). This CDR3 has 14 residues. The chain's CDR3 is CASSLSGLVEKLFF. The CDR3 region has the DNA TGTGCCAGCAGTTTATCCGGGTTGGTTGAAAAACTGTTTTTT.

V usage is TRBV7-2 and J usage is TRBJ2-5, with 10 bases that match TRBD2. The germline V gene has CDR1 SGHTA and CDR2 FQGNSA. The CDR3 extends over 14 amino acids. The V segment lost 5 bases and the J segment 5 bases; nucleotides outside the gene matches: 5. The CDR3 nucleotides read TGTGCCAGCAGCCCAGGGGGACTAGCGGAGACCCAGTACTTC. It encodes CASSPGGLAETQYF.

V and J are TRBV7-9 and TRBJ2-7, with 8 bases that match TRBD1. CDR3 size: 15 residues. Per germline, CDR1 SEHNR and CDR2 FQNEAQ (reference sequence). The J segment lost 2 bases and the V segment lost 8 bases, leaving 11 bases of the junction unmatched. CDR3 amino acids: CASSVTGALAYEQYF. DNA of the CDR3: TGTGCCAGCTCGGTGACAGGGGCTCTTGCCTACGAGCAGTACTTC.

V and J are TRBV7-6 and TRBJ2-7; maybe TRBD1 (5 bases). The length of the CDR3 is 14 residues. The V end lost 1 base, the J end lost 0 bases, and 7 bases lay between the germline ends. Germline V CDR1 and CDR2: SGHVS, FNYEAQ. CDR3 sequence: CASSLEDTSYEQYF. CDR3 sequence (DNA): TGTGCCAGCAGCTTAGAGGACACCTCCTACGAGCAGTACTTC.

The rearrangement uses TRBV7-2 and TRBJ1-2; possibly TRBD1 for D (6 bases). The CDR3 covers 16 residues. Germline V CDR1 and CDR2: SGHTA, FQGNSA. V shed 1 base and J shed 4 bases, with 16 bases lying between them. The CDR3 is CASSLVGAGVRYGYTF. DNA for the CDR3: TGTGCCAGCAGCTTAGTAGGAGCAGGGGTCCGCTATGGCTACACCTTC.

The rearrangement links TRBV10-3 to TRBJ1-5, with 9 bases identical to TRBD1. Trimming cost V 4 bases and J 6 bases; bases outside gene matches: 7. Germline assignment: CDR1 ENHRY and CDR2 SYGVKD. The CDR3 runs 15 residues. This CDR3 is CAISGSGQGFQPQHF. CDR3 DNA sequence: TGTGCCATCAGTGGCTCGGGACAGGGCTTTCAGCCCCAGCATTTT.

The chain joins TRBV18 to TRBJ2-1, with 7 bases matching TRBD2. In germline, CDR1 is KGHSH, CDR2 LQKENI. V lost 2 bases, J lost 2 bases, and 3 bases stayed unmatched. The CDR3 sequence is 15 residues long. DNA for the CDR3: TGTGCCAGCTCACCATTTGGGACTACCTACAATGAGCAGTTCTTC. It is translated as CASSPFGTTYNEQFF.

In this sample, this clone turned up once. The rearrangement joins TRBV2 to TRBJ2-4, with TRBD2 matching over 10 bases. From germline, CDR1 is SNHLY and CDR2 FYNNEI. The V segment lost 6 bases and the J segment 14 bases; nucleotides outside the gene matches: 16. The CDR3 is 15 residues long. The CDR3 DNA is TGTGCCAGCAGGGGGACTAGCGTATTTCATAACGGGGAGTACTTC. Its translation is CASRGTSVFHNGEYF.

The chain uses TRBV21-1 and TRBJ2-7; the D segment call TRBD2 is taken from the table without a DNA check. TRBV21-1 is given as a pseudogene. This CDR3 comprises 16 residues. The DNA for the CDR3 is TGTGCCAGCCGCGCGGGGACTAGCGGGAGGGAGTACGAGCAGTACTTC. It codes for CASRAGTSGREYEQYF.

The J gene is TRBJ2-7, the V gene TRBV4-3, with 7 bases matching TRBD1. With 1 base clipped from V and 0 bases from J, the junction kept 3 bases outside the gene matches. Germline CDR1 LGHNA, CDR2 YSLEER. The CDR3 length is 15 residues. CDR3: CASSQAWDSSYEQYF. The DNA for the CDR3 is TGCGCCAGCAGCCAAGCCTGGGACAGCTCCTACGAGCAGTACTTC.

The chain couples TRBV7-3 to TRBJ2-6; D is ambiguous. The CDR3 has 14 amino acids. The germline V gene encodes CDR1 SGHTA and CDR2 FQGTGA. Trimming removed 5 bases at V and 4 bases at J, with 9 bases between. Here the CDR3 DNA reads TGTGCCAGCAGCACCCGAGGAGGGGCCAACGTCCTGACTTTC. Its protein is CASSTRGGANVLTF.

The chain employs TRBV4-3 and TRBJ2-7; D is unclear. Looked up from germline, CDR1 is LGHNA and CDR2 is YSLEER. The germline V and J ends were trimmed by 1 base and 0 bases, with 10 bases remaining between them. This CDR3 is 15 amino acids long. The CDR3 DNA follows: TGCGCCAGCAGCCAAGCCGTCGGTAACTCCTACGAGCAGTACTTC. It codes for CASSQAVGNSYEQYF.

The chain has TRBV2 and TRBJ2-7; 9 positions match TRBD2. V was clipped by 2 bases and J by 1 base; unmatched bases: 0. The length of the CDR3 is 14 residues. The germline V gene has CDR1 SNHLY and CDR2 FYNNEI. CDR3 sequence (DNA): TGTGCCAGCAGTGAAAGCGGGAGGTCCTACGAGCAGTACTTC. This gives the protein CASSESGRSYEQYF.

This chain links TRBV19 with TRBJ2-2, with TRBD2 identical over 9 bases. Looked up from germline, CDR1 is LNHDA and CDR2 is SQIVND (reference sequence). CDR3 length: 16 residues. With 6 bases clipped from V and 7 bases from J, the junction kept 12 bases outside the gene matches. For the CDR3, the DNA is TGTGCCAGTAGCCGTCTAGCGGGATGGGGGAGCGGGGAGCTGTTTTTT. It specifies CASSRLAGWGSGELFF.

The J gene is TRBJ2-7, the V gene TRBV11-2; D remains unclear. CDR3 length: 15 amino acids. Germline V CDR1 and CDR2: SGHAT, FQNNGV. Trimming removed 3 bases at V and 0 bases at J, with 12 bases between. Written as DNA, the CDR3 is TGTGCCAGCAGCTTGGCGCAGTGGAGCTCCTACGAGCAGTACTTC. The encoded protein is CASSLAQWSSYEQYF.

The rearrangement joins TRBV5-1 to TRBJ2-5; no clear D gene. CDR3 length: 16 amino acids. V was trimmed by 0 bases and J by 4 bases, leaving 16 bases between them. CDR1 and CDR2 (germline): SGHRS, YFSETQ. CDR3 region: CASSLARLEMGETQYF. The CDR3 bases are TGCGCCAGCAGCTTGGCCAGACTGGAAATGGGAGAGACCCAGTACTTC. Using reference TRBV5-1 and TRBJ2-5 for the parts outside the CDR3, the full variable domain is KAGVTQTPRYLIKTRGQQVTLSCSPISGHRSVSWYQQTPGQGLQFLFEYFSETQRNKGNFPGRFSGRQFSNSRSEMNVSTLELGDSALYLCASSLARLEMGETQYFGPGTRLLVL.

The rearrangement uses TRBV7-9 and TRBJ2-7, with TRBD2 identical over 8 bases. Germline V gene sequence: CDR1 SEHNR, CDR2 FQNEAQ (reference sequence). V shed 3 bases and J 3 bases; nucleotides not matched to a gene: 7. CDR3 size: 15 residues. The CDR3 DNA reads TGTGCCAGCAGCTTGGCTAGCGGGCCATACTACGAGCAGTACTTC. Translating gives CASSLASGPYYEQYF.

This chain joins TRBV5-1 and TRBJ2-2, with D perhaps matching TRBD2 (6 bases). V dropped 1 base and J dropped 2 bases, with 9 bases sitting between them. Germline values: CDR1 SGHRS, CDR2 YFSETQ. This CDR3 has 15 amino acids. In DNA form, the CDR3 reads TGCGCCAGCAGCTTGATGGGGGGAAACACCGGGGAGCTGTTTTTT. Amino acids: CASSLMGGNTGELFF.

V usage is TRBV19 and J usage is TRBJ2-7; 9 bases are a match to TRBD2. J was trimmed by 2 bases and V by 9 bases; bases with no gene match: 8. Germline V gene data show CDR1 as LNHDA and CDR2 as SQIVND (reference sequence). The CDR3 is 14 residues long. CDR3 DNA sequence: TGTGCCAGCACTAGGACTAGCGACGCCTACGAGCAGTACTTC. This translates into CASTRTSDAYEQYF.

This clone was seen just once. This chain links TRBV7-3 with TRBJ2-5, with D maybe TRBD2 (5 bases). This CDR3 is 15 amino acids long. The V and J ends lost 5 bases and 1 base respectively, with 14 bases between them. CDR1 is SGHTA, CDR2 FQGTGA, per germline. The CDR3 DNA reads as TGTGCCAGCAGCCGGGCGACGGGGATCCAAGAGACCCAGTACTTC. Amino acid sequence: CASSRATGIQETQYF.

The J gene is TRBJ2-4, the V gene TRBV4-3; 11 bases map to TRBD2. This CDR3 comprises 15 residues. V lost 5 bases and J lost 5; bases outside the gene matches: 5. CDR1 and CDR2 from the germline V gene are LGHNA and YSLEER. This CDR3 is CASSVSGRDENIQYF. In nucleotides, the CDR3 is TGCGCCAGCAGCGTTAGCGGGAGGGACGAAAACATTCAGTACTTC.

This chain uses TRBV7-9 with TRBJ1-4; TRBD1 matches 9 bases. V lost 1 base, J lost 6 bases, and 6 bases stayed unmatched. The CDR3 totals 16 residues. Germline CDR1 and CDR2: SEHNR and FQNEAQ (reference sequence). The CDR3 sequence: CASSLGVRTGDEKLFF. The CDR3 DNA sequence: TGTGCCAGCAGCTTAGGAGTTAGGACAGGGGATGAAAAACTGTTTTTT.

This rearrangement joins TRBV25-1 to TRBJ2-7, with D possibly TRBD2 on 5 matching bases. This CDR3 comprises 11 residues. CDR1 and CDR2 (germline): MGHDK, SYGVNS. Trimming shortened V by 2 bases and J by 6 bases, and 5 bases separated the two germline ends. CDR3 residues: CASSEGLEQYF. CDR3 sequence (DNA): TGTGCCAGCAGTGAAGGACTCGAGCAGTACTTC.

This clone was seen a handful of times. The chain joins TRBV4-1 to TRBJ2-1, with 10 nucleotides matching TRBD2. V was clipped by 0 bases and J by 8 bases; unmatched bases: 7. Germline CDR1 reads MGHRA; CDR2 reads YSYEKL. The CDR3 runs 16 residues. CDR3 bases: TGCGCCAGCAGCCAAGACTTTCTAGCGGGAGCCTATGAGCAGTTCTTC. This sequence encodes CASSQDFLAGAYEQFF.

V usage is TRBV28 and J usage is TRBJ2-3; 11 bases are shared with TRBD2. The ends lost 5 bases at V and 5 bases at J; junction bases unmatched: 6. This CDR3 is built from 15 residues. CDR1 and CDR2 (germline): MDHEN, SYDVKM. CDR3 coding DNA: TGTGCCAGCAGTCCCACCCTAGCGGGAGGAGATACGCAGTATTTT. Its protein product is CASSPTLAGGDTQYF.

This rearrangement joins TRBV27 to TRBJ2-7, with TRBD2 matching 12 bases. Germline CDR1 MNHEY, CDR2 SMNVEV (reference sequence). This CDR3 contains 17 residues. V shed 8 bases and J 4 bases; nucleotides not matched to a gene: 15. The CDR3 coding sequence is TGTGCCAGCCGAGGGGGCCGAGGACTAGCGGGAATATACGAGCAGTACTTC. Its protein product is CASRGGRGLAGIYEQYF.